The clone carrying this T cell receptor beta chain was seen at least ten times. CDR3 regions of TCR beta were amplified from RNA transcripts. The workflow started with a first-round RT-PCR run with HTBI primers and then moved on to a second-round multiplex PCR. Using its own MiXCR run on the multiplex PCR reads, TCRdb lists one record per CDR3 protein. The sample consists of about 210,000 distinct CDR3 sequences, 25% to 35% of them appearing once. This entry comes from a study of Graves' ophthalmopathy and Graves' hyperthyroidism. The germline V gene encodes CDR1 SGHRS and CDR2 YFSETQ. V gave up 6 bases and J gave up 1 base; unmatched junction bases: 2. This CDR3 contains 13 residues.

The TCR comes from a man aged 50 to 60 with Graves' ophthalmopathy. The sample consisted of peripheral blood. The V call is TRBV5-1, the J call TRBJ1-2, with TRBD1 matching over 8 bases. CDR3 loop: CASTGQGNYGYTF. For the CDR3, the DNA is TGCGCCAGCACCGGACAGGGTAACTATGGCTACACCTTC.